A selection of T cell receptor beta chains follows, all from one sample in a study of blood T cell repertoires in COVID-19. Sequencing used immunoSEQ multiplex PCR; TCRdb keeps in-frame clones, though not all of them. The sample contains 150,000 to 200,000 clones, approximately 87% of which appear only once. Sample: peripheral blood. The receptors shown here come from a young man with active or convalescent COVID-19. Both conserved end residues are part of each CDR3. The D gene is left open where the match is weak. The size of a clone is reported for some rows only, either as once, few or many, or as a class for expanded clones.

>.|TRBJ2-2|TRBV5-1|.
CASSPVPTSDSGELFF
TGCGCCAGCAGCCCGGTCCCGACTAGTGATTCCGGGGAGCTGTTTTTT
>.|TRBJ1-1|TRBV4-1|.
CASSPSGRRTEAFF
TGCGCCAGCAGCCCGTCCGGGCGGAGGACTGAAGCTTTCTTT
>.|TRBJ2-1|TRBV13|.
CASSLVTGGMGTSGYNEQFF
TGTGCCAGCAGCTTAGTGACAGGGGGCATGGGGACTAGCGGATACAATGAGCAGTTCTTC
>.|TRBJ2-2|TRBV7-8|.
CASSLEGVIGELFF
TGTGCCAGCAGCTTAGAAGGAGTGATCGGGGAGCTGTTTTTT
>.|TRBJ1-1|TRBV18|.
CASSRGQSLDTEAFF
TGTGCCAGCTCACGCGGACAATCTTTGGACACTGAAGCTTTCTTT
>.|TRBJ2-2|TRBV14|.
CASSQGVKWAYDTGELFF
TGTGCCAGCAGCCAAGGGGTGAAATGGGCTTACGACACCGGGGAGCTGTTTTTT
>.|TRBJ1-5|TRBV7-9|.
CASSLGRDGRQPQHF
TGTGCCAGCAGCTTAGGGCGGGACGGCCGGCAGCCCCAGCATTTT
>TRBD1|TRBJ1-1|TRBV29-1|.
CSVVRGRRNTEAFF
TGCAGCGTTGTGAGGGGGCGAAGGAATACTGAAGCTTTCTTT
>.|TRBJ2-5|TRBV7-2|.
CASSLDGRETQYF
TGTGCCAGCAGCTTAGACGGGAGAGAGACCCAGTACTTC
>TRBD1|TRBJ1-2|TRBV3-1/TRBV3-2|.
CASSQDGTGSLANYGYTF
TGTGCCAGCAGCCAGGATGGGACAGGTAGTTTAGCTAACTATGGCTACACCTTC
>.|TRBJ1-2|TRBV6-2/TRBV6-3|.
CASSGDSFGYTF
TGTGCCAGCAGCGGGGACTCCTTTGGCTACACCTTC
>TRBD1|TRBJ1-6|TRBV9|.
CASSVEGQGRTPLHF
TGTGCCAGCAGCGTAGAGGGACAGGGGAGGACACCCCTCCACTTT
>TRBD2|TRBJ2-1|TRBV24-1|.
CATSDSQEAGDRSSEQFF
TGTGCCACCAGTGATTCCCAGGAGGCGGGGGACCGTTCTAGTGAGCAGTTCTTC
>TRBD1|TRBJ2-7|TRBV20-1|.
CSASPPLATGWDEQYF
TGCAGTGCTAGTCCCCCCCTCGCGACAGGGTGGGACGAGCAGTACTTC
>.|TRBJ1-5|TRBV6-2/TRBV6-3|.
CASSYRVEPQHF
TGTGCCAGCAGTTACCGAGTAGAGCCCCAGCATTTT
>.|TRBJ1-1|TRBV11-1|.
CASSFWGMRTEAFF
TGTGCCAGCAGCTTCTGGGGCATGAGGACTGAAGCTTTCTTT
>.|TRBJ1-1|TRBV7-9|.
CASSLSGLHTEAFF
TGTGCCAGCAGCTTATCAGGTCTACACACTGAAGCTTTCTTT
>.|TRBJ2-7|TRBV29-1|.
CSVEAPIGGEQYF
TGCAGCGTTGAAGCTCCCATCGGCGGAGAGCAGTACTTC
>.|TRBJ1-1|TRBV5-1|.
CASSSGSTAEAFF
TGCGCCAGCAGCTCCGGGTCGACCGCTGAAGCTTTCTTT
>TRBD1|TRBJ2-7|TRBV7-2|.
CASSLDRASYEQYF
TGTGCCAGCAGCCTTGACAGGGCCTCCTACGAGCAGTACTTC
>.|TRBJ1-4|TRBV5-1|.
CASSLTGRAATNEKLFF
TGCGCCAGCAGCTTGACAGGGCGGGCCGCAACTAATGAAAAACTGTTTTTT
>TRBD1|TRBJ2-7|TRBV19|.
CASSSGTGSYEQYF
TGTGCCAGTAGTTCCGGGACAGGGAGCTACGAGCAGTACTTC
>.|TRBJ2-3|TRBV5-6|.
CASSLVSGGASHTQYF
TGTGCCAGCAGCTTGGTCTCTGGGGGGGCCAGCCATACGCAGTATTTT
>TRBD1|TRBJ1-5|TRBV11-2|.
CASSSDRGSNQPQHF
TGTGCCAGCAGCTCGGACAGGGGAAGCAATCAGCCCCAGCATTTT
>TRBD1|TRBJ1-2|TRBV2|.
CASTRTGNGYTF
TGTGCCAGCACCAGGACAGGGAATGGCTACACCTTC
>.|TRBJ1-2|TRBV29-1|.
CSVERTLEDYGYTF
TGCAGCGTTGAAAGAACATTGGAGGACTATGGCTACACCTTC
>.|TRBJ2-7|TRBV7-2|.
CASSWGPYGASSYEQYF
TGTGCCAGCAGCTGGGGTCCGTATGGGGCGAGCTCCTACGAGCAGTACTTC
>.|TRBJ2-1|TRBV11-2|.
CASSGDSYNEQFF
TGTGCCAGCAGCGGGGACTCATACAATGAGCAGTTCTTC
>.|TRBJ1-4|TRBV3-1/TRBV3-2|.
CASSPPGRDNEKLFF
TGTGCCAGCAGCCCTCCCGGGCGGGATAATGAAAAACTGTTTTTT
>.|TRBJ1-4|TRBV28|.
CASSGTGGEKLFF
TGTGCCAGTTCGGGGACGGGAGGCGAAAAACTGTTTTTT
>TRBD1|TRBJ1-2|TRBV11-2|.
CASSLDSGGFYGYTF
TGTGCCAGCAGCTTAGATTCAGGGGGCTTCTATGGCTACACCTTC
>TRBD1|TRBJ1-2|TRBV27|.
CASSSRGSLYGYTF
TGTGCCAGCAGTTCCAGGGGGTCCCTTTATGGCTACACCTTC
>.|TRBJ2-6|TRBV5-1|once
CASSLVGASDVLTF
TGCGCCAGCAGCTTGGTCGGAGCTAGTGACGTCCTGACTTTC
>TRBD2|TRBJ2-3|TRBV6-4|.
CASSEVGLAGVGTDTQYF
TGTGCCAGCAGTGAGGTGGGACTAGCGGGAGTCGGCACAGATACGCAGTATTTT
>TRBD2|TRBJ2-1|TRBV4-2|.
CASSQGGLAGNYYNEQFF
TGTGCCAGCAGCCAAGGGGGACTAGCGGGGAATTATTACAATGAGCAGTTCTTC
>.|TRBJ2-2|TRBV19|once
CASSIGTGHGELFF
TGTGCCAGTAGTATAGGAACAGGTCATGGGGAGCTGTTTTTT
>.|TRBJ1-4|TRBV11-3|.
CASSRGLKLFF
TGTGCCAGCAGCCGCGGGTTGAAACTGTTTTTT
>.|TRBJ1-5|TRBV4-2|few
CASSQDSGTGNQPQHF
TGTGCCAGCAGCCAAGATTCCGGGACTGGCAATCAGCCCCAGCATTTT